This T cell receptor (beta chain) was captured in a study of T cell responses to AZD1222 COVID-19 vaccine (dated by TCRdb to the early 2020s). As for the study more broadly: A total of 233 trial participants underwent TCR sequencing, of whom 207 received two doses of AZD1222 and about 26 received two doses of the MenACWY control vaccine. Trial participants were enrolled by age into 18-55, 56-69 and 70-plus year subgroups, with roughly 150, 30 and 60 TCR-sequenced participants respectively. The research as a whole found: Conclusions about previously exposed vaccinees are limited, since just six or seven AZD1222 recipients were seropositive for SARS-CoV-2 at baseline. Reportedly, almost half of the unique spike-specific TCRs recognized epitopes lying outside the regions that are mutated in the B.1.351 and B.1.1.7 variants. The whole spike protein was spanned by vaccine-associated CD4 TCRs, and dominant responses were seen in regions 160-218 and 743-854. Participants were mostly white British, with more females than males. The authors suggested clonal diversity may have been underestimated. The 56-69-year group was small, and its depth increase did not reach significance, likely because of low power. Spike-specific TCR breadth and depth rose significantly after two AZD1222 doses compared with day 0 and with MenACWY recipients. Because no day 14 peak-response samples were available, the repertoires could be characterized only after the peak T cell response.

What this sample's time point label stands for: about 28 days (+/-7) after the second vaccine dose. AZD1222 recipients given second doses at about 4 weeks or at about 12 weeks were pooled, since spike-specific TCR depth and breadth were not found to differ between the two schedules. Vaccinee samples came from UK trials COV001 and COV002, including a single-blind randomized controlled phase 2/3 trial of AZD1222 (ChAdOx1 nCoV-19) in healthy adults. For TCRbeta chain sequencing, PBMC samples were collected from trial participants at day 0 and at day 28 after the second dose. The CDR3 regions of human TCRbeta chains were analyzed by immunosequencing. Regarding the original processing steps: TCRs in the repertoires were compared against a reference library of SARS-CoV-2-specific TCRs that had been generated with the MIRA antigen-specificity platform. Breadth was defined as the fraction of unique TCRs that were SARS-CoV-2-associated. Depth was defined as the fraction of total T cells that were SARS-CoV-2-associated. Using the MIRA data, every spike-specific TCR was mapped to the spike region that the TCR reacted to and assigned to either a CD4 or a CD8 class. Log10-transformed breadth and depth values were compared by one-way ANOVA with Sidak's multiple comparisons tests. TCRdb holds this immuneACCESS table with in-frame rearrangements only. Some clones are missing; in checked studies, unresolved V genes explain under half, and the rest has no known cause. V and J calls and clone size follow that table, whereas D and trimming were derived from the DNA. The sample has roughly 140,000 clones on record, 85% to 95% of them singletons. More than 1.3% of the sample belongs to the ten largest clones.

CDR1 and CDR2 were assigned from the germline V gene (reference sequence) as PRHDT and FYEKMQ. The junction shows trimming of 10 bases on V and 0 bases on J, plus 12 bases between the germline ends. From cysteine to phenylalanine, the CDR3 is 13 amino acids long. The DNA shown is the 39-base CDR3, in frame from base 1. This clone was observed once. Its antigen specificity is not known. Base-call qualities are not available, and no considerably larger clone is one nucleotide away. The starting material was peripheral blood, obtained 28 days after the second AZD1222 dose. This chain is built from TRBV13 and TRBJ1-1, with no reliable assignment of the D segment. This receptor was obtained from an adult who received the AZD1222 COVID-19 vaccine. The CDR3 in this case is CAISGRLNTEAFF. The sequenced DNA is TGTGCCATTAGTGGACGGCTGAACACTGAAGCTTTCTTT.